The rows below give T cell receptor beta chains drawn from one sample of a study of T cells after yellow fever vaccination. TCRdb re-analysed the 5' RACE reads in MiXCR, keeping a single row per CDR3 protein. There are 620,000 or so distinct CDR3 sequences in the sample; less than 20% occur only once, and 15% to 20% lies in the top ten. The input for sequencing was PBMCs, taken more than 4 days after the first yellow fever vaccination. These receptor sequences come from a man aged 18 to 30 who received the YFV17D yellow fever vaccine. Both conserved end residues are part of each CDR3. D genes are given only for firm matches.

CDR3 protein,J gene,V gene,D gene
CASSDFGQGSSHEQYF,TRBJ2-7,TRBV5-1,NA
CASSLARPGLPTDTQYF,TRBJ2-3,TRBV7-2,TRBD2
CASSISTGNEQFF,TRBJ2-1,TRBV6-2/TRBV6-3,TRBD1
CASSLGQVHTDTQYF,TRBJ2-3,TRBV5-4,NA
CASSEHRGYGYTF,TRBJ1-2,TRBV7-2,TRBD1
CASSTGTGANTEAFF,TRBJ1-1,TRBV12-3/TRBV12-4,TRBD1
CSARTPGQGAMFSYNEQFF,TRBJ2-1,TRBV20-1,TRBD1
CASSFSGLGGTYSGANVLTF,TRBJ2-6,TRBV12-3/TRBV12-4,TRBD2
CASLSGPDTGELFF,TRBJ2-2,TRBV5-5,NA
CASSLSFGSSYNEQFF,TRBJ2-1,TRBV5-1,NA
CASSHRAGRETQYF,TRBJ2-5,TRBV14,NA
CASSLRGQGDEQFF,TRBJ2-1,TRBV12-3/TRBV12-4,NA
CASSDGAGGGSEQFF,TRBJ2-1,TRBV6-4,TRBD2
CASSMNRGYEQYF,TRBJ2-7,TRBV12-3/TRBV12-4,TRBD1
CASSSGGPYEQYF,TRBJ2-7,TRBV19,TRBD2
CASSTGTGHTGELFF,TRBJ2-2,TRBV5-1,TRBD1
CASSLGTSGPNTGELFF,TRBJ2-2,TRBV7-3,TRBD2
CSAQPQQGRSYGYTF,TRBJ1-2,TRBV20-1,NA
CASSLTEKGYNEQFF,TRBJ2-1,TRBV5-1,NA
CASSPGEGYGYTF,TRBJ1-2,TRBV7-9,NA
CASSRTGNGYTF,TRBJ1-2,TRBV12-3/TRBV12-4,NA
CASSSRTAGGAQYF,TRBJ2-5,TRBV13,TRBD2
CASSPLVGGSFF,TRBJ1-1,TRBV18,NA
CASSLEINRVETQYF,TRBJ2-5,TRBV5-5,NA
CASGLVPGIYEQYF,TRBJ2-7,TRBV12-5,NA
CASSQPGQGGRNGYTF,TRBJ1-2,TRBV4-1,TRBD1
CATSRDRINTGELFF,TRBJ2-2,TRBV15,TRBD1
CASSPLVAGVADTQYF,TRBJ2-3,TRBV18,TRBD2
CASSPGTAVEETQYF,TRBJ2-5,TRBV6-1,NA
CSAIDRPKGGAEAFF,TRBJ1-1,TRBV20-1,NA
CASSQDRGVLSSYNEQFF,TRBJ2-1,TRBV4-3,NA
CASRGDRVYGYTF,TRBJ1-2,TRBV6-1,TRBD1
CASSLPDRGVDEQFF,TRBJ2-1,TRBV5-1,TRBD1
CASSRGGAWDTQYF,TRBJ2-3,TRBV7-6,TRBD1
CASSPASGIQETQYF,TRBJ2-5,TRBV18,TRBD2
CASSDSADYGYTF,TRBJ1-2,TRBV5-1,NA
CASSQTENEKLFF,TRBJ1-4,TRBV5-1,NA
CATQRLKGGANYEQYF,TRBJ2-7,TRBV6-2/TRBV6-3,NA
CASSQVLGRATQYF,TRBJ2-5,TRBV14,TRBD2
CASRSPGGMGTYEQYF,TRBJ2-7,TRBV12-3/TRBV12-4,TRBD2
CASSLFSGDGGETQYF,TRBJ2-5,TRBV11-2,NA